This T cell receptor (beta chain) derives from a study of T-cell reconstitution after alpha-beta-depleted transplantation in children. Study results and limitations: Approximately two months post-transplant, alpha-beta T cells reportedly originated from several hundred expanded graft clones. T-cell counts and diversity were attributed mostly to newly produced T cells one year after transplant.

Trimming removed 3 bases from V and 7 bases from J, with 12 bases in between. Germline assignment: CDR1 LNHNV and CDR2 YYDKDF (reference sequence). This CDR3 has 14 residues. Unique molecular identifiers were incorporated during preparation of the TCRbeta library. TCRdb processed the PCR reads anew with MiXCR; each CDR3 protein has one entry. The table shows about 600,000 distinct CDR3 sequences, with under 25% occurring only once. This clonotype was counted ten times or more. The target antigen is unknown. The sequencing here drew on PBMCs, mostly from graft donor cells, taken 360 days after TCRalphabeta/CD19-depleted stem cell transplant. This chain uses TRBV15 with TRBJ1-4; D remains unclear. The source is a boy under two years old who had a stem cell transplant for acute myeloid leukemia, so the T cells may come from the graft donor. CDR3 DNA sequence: TGTGCCACCAGCAGCATCCTACGAGGTGAAAAACTGTTTTTT. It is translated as CATSSILRGEKLFF.